The clone carrying this TCR beta chain was observed at least ten times. Its antigen is currently unknown. TCRdb fed the reads into MiXCR, producing one record per CDR3 protein. Of some 270,000 distinct CDR3 sequences listed, more than 15% were seen once; the top ten hold 40% to 55%. This entry comes from a study of T cell repertoires in cytomegalovirus infection. Notes on the study in general: HLA-C-restricted CMV clonotypes gave the most frequent clonotype in two of eight donors.

Germline V CDR1 and CDR2: SGHAT, FQNNGV. Deletions cut 3 bases from V and 2 bases from J, with 14 bases between. The CDR3 contains 16 residues. Sequencing was performed on CD8+ T cells from PBMCs. This chain joins TRBV11-2 and TRBJ2-1; D is possibly TRBD1 (6 bases). The receptor was derived from a human donor in good health (CMV status not recorded). Some clones in this sample may be carry-over from other donors' samples. CDR3 sequence reads: CASSFRTDLTYNEQFF. The CDR3 DNA reads TGTGCCAGCAGCTTTAGGACAGACCTCACCTACAATGAGCAGTTCTTC.